The 19 T cell receptor beta chains below all came from one sample that was sequenced in a study of cytomegalovirus exposure and HLA in healthy donors. Researchers ran the PCR with 60 Vbeta and 13 Jbeta primers. Here immunoSEQ multiplex PCR was the method, and the copy in TCRdb shows in-frame clones only, minus some. This sample's table has around 140,000 clones. The sample consisted of PBMCs. The receptors come from a woman in her forties in good health and CMV-seropositive.

The chain combines TRBV9 with TRBJ2-2; tentatively, D is TRBD2 (6 bases). Germline lookup yields CDR1 SGDLS and CDR2 YYNGEE. The CDR3 spans 16 residues. The V and J ends lost 4 bases and 1 base respectively, with 14 bases between them. The CDR3 sequence is CASSPRLRENTGELFF. The CDR3 nucleotides are TGTGCCAGCAGCCCCCGCTTGCGGGAGAACACCGGGGAGCTGTTTTTT. The full variable domain, in which reference TRBV9 and TRBJ2-2 provide the parts outside the CDR3, is DSGVTQTPKHLITATGQRVTLRCSPRSGDLSVYWYQQSLDQGLQFLIQYYNGEERAKGNILERFSAQQFPDLHSELNLSSLELGDSALYFCASSPRLRENTGELFFGEGSRLTVL.

The chain combines TRBV28 with TRBJ2-7, with 7 bases lining up with TRBD2. CDR3 length equals 14 residues. Germline-derived CDR1 and CDR2 are MDHEN and SYDVKM. With V trimmed by 7 bases and J by 0 bases, 6 bases remained unmatched. This CDR3 reads CASNGGVSSYEQYF. The CDR3 nucleotides read TGTGCCAGCAATGGGGGGGTTTCCTCCTACGAGCAGTACTTC.

The rearrangement joins TRBV30 to TRBJ2-7, with TRBD2 matching over 9 bases. The CDR3 runs to 15 residues. V trimming: 3 bases; J trimming: 5 bases; junction bases outside the gene matches: 11. Per the germline V gene, CDR1 is GTSNPN and CDR2 is SVGIG (reference sequence). In DNA, the CDR3 is TGTGCCTGGAGAACCCCGGAGCGGGAGGTTAACGAGCAGTACTTC. It yields the protein CAWRTPEREVNEQYF.

The CDR3 protein is CSVAGTGNEKLFF. CDR3 in DNA: TGCAGCGTTGCCGGGACAGGGAATGAAAAACTGTTTTTT. V is TRBV29-1 and J is TRBJ1-4; 9 bases map to TRBD1. Per germline, CDR1 SQVTM and CDR2 ANQGSEA. The trim removed 4 bases at V and 5 bases at J, leaving 2 bases unmatched. This CDR3 region has 13 residues.

This sequence joins TRBV29-1 and TRBJ2-5, with 10 positions matching TRBD2. This CDR3 is built from 15 residues. Germline assignment: CDR1 SQVTM and CDR2 ANQGSEA. V was clipped by 0 bases and J by 0 bases; unmatched bases: 1. The CDR3 nucleotides are TGCAGCGTTGAAGAACTAGCGGGGTACCAAGAGACCCAGTACTTC. Its translation: CSVEELAGYQETQYF.

The chain couples TRBV28 to TRBJ2-7, with 7 bases lining up with TRBD1. The length of the CDR3 is 15 residues. The V and J ends lost 2 bases and 2 bases, in that order; junction bases with no gene match: 6. CDR1 MDHEN and CDR2 SYDVKM come from the germline V gene. Written as DNA, the CDR3 is TGTGCCAGCAGTTTAGAGGGGGCAATACCCTACGAGCAGTACTTC. Protein: CASSLEGAIPYEQYF.

V gene TRBV28 combines with J gene TRBJ2-7; maybe TRBD2 (5 bases). Germline V gene lookup returns CDR1 MDHEN and CDR2 SYDVKM. Trimming removed 7 bases from V and 2 bases from J, with 12 bases in between. This CDR3 is 13 amino acids long. Written as DNA, the CDR3 is TGTGCCAGCACGGGGAGAAGAACCTACGAGCAGTACTTC. Its protein is CASTGRRTYEQYF.

The chain recombines TRBV18 with TRBJ2-2; weak D call: TRBD2 (6 bases). The CDR3 is made up of 16 amino acids. Trimming removed 2 bases from V and 2 bases from J, with 12 bases in between. Germline V lookup: CDR1 KGHSH, CDR2 LQKENI. In nucleotides, the CDR3 is TGTGCCAGCTCACCATGGGACTCCCATAACACCGGGGAGCTGTTTTTT. This gives the protein CASSPWDSHNTGELFF. The variable domain in full, completed from reference TRBV18 and TRBJ2-2, reads NAGVMQNPRHLVRRRGQEARLRCSPMKGHSHVYWYRQLPEEGLKFMVYLQKENIIDESGMPKERFSAEFPKEGPSILRIQQVVRGDSAAYFCASSPWDSHNTGELFFGEGSRLTVL.

The chain links TRBV6-6 to TRBJ1-2, with D unresolved. V lost 4 bases and J 8 bases, leaving 17 bases between the germline ends. This CDR3 has 14 residues. Germline CDR1 MNHNY, CDR2 SVGAGI (reference sequence). CDR3: CASSLRLSSGGYTF. The CDR3 DNA reads as TGTGCCAGCAGTTTACGGCTCTCCAGCGGCGGCTACACCTTC.

J is TRBJ2-7 and V is TRBV5-1; TRBD2 is a possible D gene (6 bases). This CDR3 is built from 16 residues. The germline V gene has CDR1 SGHRS and CDR2 YFSETQ. The ends were cut back, 3 bases at V and 2 bases at J, with 18 bases in the middle. The CDR3 sequence is CASSSTGRTLTYEQYF. DNA of the CDR3: TGCGCCAGCAGCTCCACTGGGAGGACCCTAACCTACGAGCAGTACTTC.

The V call is TRBV5-1, the J call TRBJ1-5; no reliable D call. Trimming removed 4 bases from V and 0 bases from J, with 14 bases in between. This CDR3 contains 16 residues. The germline CDR1 and CDR2 sequences are SGHRS and YFSETQ. The CDR3: CASSRGGRNSNQPQHF. DNA of the CDR3: TGCGCCAGCAGCCGGGGAGGACGGAATAGCAATCAGCCCCAGCATTTT. The variable domain in full, completed from reference TRBV5-1 and TRBJ1-5, reads KAGVTQTPRYLIKTRGQQVTLSCSPISGHRSVSWYQQTPGQGLQFLFEYFSETQRNKGNFPGRFSGRQFSNSRSEMNVSTLELGDSALYLCASSRGGRNSNQPQHFGDGTRLSIL.

The chain uses TRBV6-1 and TRBJ2-5; 7 bases line up with TRBD1. CDR1 and CDR2 (germline): MNHNS, SASEGT. The CDR3 consists of 15 residues. The ends lost 0 bases at V and 4 bases at J; junction bases unmatched: 5. The CDR3 sequence is CASSEALGDRETQYF. The CDR3, as DNA: TGTGCCAGCAGTGAAGCTTTAGGGGACAGAGAGACCCAGTACTTC.

This rearrangement joins TRBV2 to TRBJ2-5; TRBD2 is a possible D gene (5 bases). Trimming cost V 7 bases and J 5 bases, with 8 bases left between them. Germline CDR1 is SNHLY and CDR2 is FYNNEI. The CDR3 is made up of 11 amino acids. The CDR3 protein is CASNRGETQYF. In DNA form, the CDR3 reads TGTGCCAGCAATCGGGGTGAGACCCAGTACTTC.

The chain carries TRBV9 and TRBJ2-4, with D possibly being TRBD2 (6 bases). Trimming stripped 0 bases from V and 3 bases from J, with 7 bases between. The CDR3 covers 14 residues. Germline V gene lookup returns CDR1 SGDLS and CDR2 YYNGEE. The CDR3 DNA reads as TGTGCCAGCAGCGTAGGAGCGGGCAAAAACATTCAGTACTTC. Its protein is CASSVGAGKNIQYF.

The genes are TRBV30 and TRBJ1-5, with 10 bases lining up with TRBD1. In germline, CDR1 is GTSNPN, CDR2 SVGIG (reference sequence). V dropped 1 base and J dropped 4; count of bases not matched to a gene: 1. This CDR3 has 14 residues. CDR3 region: CAWSGQGANQPQHF. The CDR3 nucleotides read TGTGCCTGGAGTGGACAGGGGGCGAATCAGCCCCAGCATTTT.

This chain links TRBV30 with TRBJ2-5; 7 nucleotides agree with TRBD1. Germline CDR1 is GTSNPN and CDR2 is SVGIG (reference sequence). There are 13 residues in the CDR3. The junction had 2 bases not matched to a gene; V was cut back by 3 bases and J by 1 base. CDR3 DNA sequence: TGTGCCTGGAGAAGACAGGGCCAAGAGACCCAGTACTTC. It translates to CAWRRQGQETQYF.

This chain connects TRBV6-1 to TRBJ2-2, with 7 bases aligning to TRBD2. Germline V gene data show CDR1 as MNHNS and CDR2 as SASEGT. This CDR3 has 15 residues. J lost 12 bases, V lost 5 bases, and 15 bases had no gene match. The CDR3 loop reads CASSNRDYLSQQLFF. DNA for the CDR3: TGTGCCAGCAGTAACCGGGACTACCTATCCCAGCAGCTGTTTTTT.

V usage is TRBV2 and J usage is TRBJ1-5; perhaps TRBD1 as D (5 bases). Germline lookup yields CDR1 SNHLY and CDR2 FYNNEI. This CDR3 has 15 residues. V dropped 4 bases and J dropped 0 bases, with 10 bases sitting between them. The CDR3 region is CASSGGTASNQPQHF. DNA for the CDR3: TGTGCCAGCAGTGGGGGGACTGCTAGCAATCAGCCCCAGCATTTT.

The V and J genes are TRBV5-1 and TRBJ2-7; the match to TRBD2 covers 10 bases. The CDR3 contains 15 residues. Germline values: CDR1 SGHRS, CDR2 YFSETQ. Germline trimming cut 0 bases from V and 4 bases from J; bases unmatched to any gene: 4. The CDR3 here is CASSLGTSGFYEQYF. In DNA form, the CDR3 reads TGCGCCAGCAGCTTGGGGACTAGCGGATTTTACGAGCAGTACTTC.